This TCR beta chain was recovered during a study of T-cell memory formation after mild COVID-19. A word on this clonotype: What it binds is not known.

From 5'RACE with constant-segment primers came TCR alpha and TCR beta cDNA libraries that carried sample barcodes and UMIs. One entry per CDR3 protein results from TCRdb running MiXCR on the 5' RACE reads. This table has under 400,000 distinct CDR3 sequences, 25% to 30% appearing once. General study points: CD4+ bias marked clones expanding day 15 to 37, unlike balanced contracting clones. CD4+ contracting clones were found mainly in CM and EM, and CD8+ ones in EMRA. In pre-infection memory, a portion of responding clones appeared, which suggested that cross-reactive memory joined.

V lost 8 bases to trimming and J lost 5 bases; unmatched junction nucleotides: 10. The CDR3 has 14 amino acids. Germline loops: CDR1 MNHNY, CDR2 SVGAGI (reference sequence). The chain recombines TRBV6-6 with TRBJ2-3; TRBD1 agrees at 7 bases. This TCR came from an adult woman who had mild COVID-19 (a few samples of this study predate the infection). Cell type and time point are not known. The sequenced sample was PBMCs or a T cell subset sorted from them (not recorded which). The CDR3 region has the DNA TGTGCCAGCGGGCACAGGGGTAGAGGAGATACGCAGTATTTT. Translation: CASGHRGRGDTQYF.